The 16 T cell receptor beta chains in this list originate from one sample, sequenced in a study of response to subunit inactivated influenza vaccine. TCRdb reprocessed the RT-PCR reads via MiXCR and lists one record per CDR3 protein. The sample carries about 540,000 distinct CDR3 sequences, around 21% recorded once. These same records also appear under a second study, on T cells expressing NK-cell markers. That source adds: It was by 5'RACE template switching with UMIs that TCR beta cDNA was made.

Sample: CD4+ T cells sorted from PBMCs, taken approximately 12 days after vaccination. The receptor source for this set is a man aged 50-60 years who received an inactivated influenza vaccine.

This clonotype was counted a few times. The chain joins TRBV28 to TRBJ2-7; 10 nucleotides align to TRBD2. The CDR3 totals 17 residues. CDR1 and CDR2 from the germline V gene are MDHEN and SYDVKM. J gave up 3 bases and V 6 bases, and 14 bases lay outside the gene matches. This chain's CDR3 is CASSSNGGLAVLYEQYF. The CDR3 nucleotides read TGTGCCAGCAGCTCAAACGGAGGACTAGCGGTTCTCTACGAGCAGTACTTC. Supplemented by reference TRBV28 and TRBJ2-7, the full variable domain reads DVKVTQSSRYLVKRTGEKVFLECVQDMDHENMFWYRQDPGLGLRLIYFSYDVKMKEKGDIPEGYSVSREKKERFSLILESASTNQTSMYLCASSSNGGLAVLYEQYFGPGTRLTVT.

The genes are TRBV20-1 and TRBJ1-5, with D maybe TRBD1 (5 bases). CDR3 size: 14 residues. V was shortened by 0 bases and J by 4 bases, with 10 bases between the two germline ends. The germline V gene has CDR1 DFQATT and CDR2 SNEGSKA (reference sequence). Here the CDR3 reads CSAREGGGNQPQHF. In DNA form, the CDR3 reads TGCAGTGCTAGAGAGGGGGGAGGTAATCAGCCCCAGCATTTT.

This clonotype has at least ten counts. This chain uses TRBV7-9 with TRBJ2-1; 8 positions agree with TRBD2. Germline assignment: CDR1 SEHNR and CDR2 FQNEAQ (reference sequence). The CDR3 extends over 16 amino acids. Losses at the gene ends were 6 bases for V and 5 bases for J; bases not matched to a gene: 12. The CDR3 sequence is CASRPSGTRIDNEQFF. As DNA, the CDR3 is TGTGCCAGCAGACCCTCCGGGACTAGGATCGACAATGAGCAGTTCTTC.

The genes are TRBV5-1 and TRBJ1-2, with 7 nucleotides matching TRBD1. This CDR3 is 16 amino acids long. With 4 bases clipped from V and 4 bases from J, the junction kept 13 bases outside the gene matches. Germline V gives CDR1 SGHRS, CDR2 YFSETQ. CDR3 in DNA: TGCGCCAGCAGCCCGTCGAGCGGGACAGACTTCTATGGCTACACCTTC. Protein sequence: CASSPSSGTDFYGYTF.

Written as DNA, the CDR3 is TGTGCCAGCAGTACAGGGGGCTCCTACAATGAGCAGTTCTTC. It codes for CASSTGGSYNEQFF. This rearrangement joins TRBV12-3 or TRBV12-4 to TRBJ2-1; 8 bases line up with TRBD1. V shed 5 bases, J shed 0 bases, and the junction held 0 bases outside the gene matches. This CDR3 is 14 amino acids long.

In its sample, this clonotype was seen a few times. The chain is built from TRBV29-1 and TRBJ2-7, with 7 bases lining up with TRBD2. V shed 6 bases and J 6 bases; nucleotides not matched to a gene: 5. CDR3 length: 11 amino acids. Germline CDR1 is SQVTM and CDR2 is ANQGSEA. The CDR3 DNA reads as TGCAGCGTCTCATGGGGGGGCGAGCAGTACTTC. It is translated as CSVSWGGEQYF.

V is TRBV10-3 and J is TRBJ1-5; 7 nucleotides line up with TRBD1. V lost 3 bases to trimming and J lost 3 bases; unmatched junction nucleotides: 5. Germline CDR1 and CDR2: ENHRY and SYGVKD. This CDR3 region has 15 residues. The DNA of the CDR3 is TGTGCCATCAGTGACCAGGGACAGAACAATCAGCCCCAGCATTTT. It codes for CAISDQGQNNQPQHF.

This chain connects TRBV6-5 to TRBJ1-6, with D hard to call. The germline V gene has CDR1 MNHEY and CDR2 SVGAGI. Trimming took 0 bases from V and 7 from J, leaving 13 bases between them. The CDR3 spans 16 residues. CDR3 bases: TGTGCCAGCAGTTACTCGTCCCAGGTTTTCAATTCACCCCTCCACTTT. Its protein is CASSYSSQVFNSPLHF.

The chain combines TRBV12-3 or TRBV12-4 with TRBJ1-2; tentatively, D is TRBD1 (6 bases). V was trimmed by 6 bases and J by 4 bases, leaving 18 bases between them. The CDR3 is 15 residues long. CDR3 coding DNA: TGTGCCAGCAGCCCCTCCGGGGGGCAAGTCTATGGCTACACCTTC. Its translation is CASSPSGGQVYGYTF.

This clonotype was seen only a few times. The rearrangement joins TRBV10-3 to TRBJ2-7, with unresolved D. The germline V gene has CDR1 ENHRY and CDR2 SYGVKD. The CDR3 runs to 15 residues. V shed 3 bases and J shed 0 bases, with 12 bases lying between them. CDR3 region: CAISDQDFSSYEQYF. CDR3 in DNA: TGTGCCATCAGTGATCAAGATTTCAGCTCCTACGAGCAGTACTTC.

CDR3 region: CASISYEQYF. CDR3 DNA sequence: TGTGCCAGCATTAGCTACGAGCAGTACTTC. The chain employs TRBV7-9 and TRBJ2-7; D not certain. The germline V gene encodes CDR1 SEHNR and CDR2 FQNEAQ (reference sequence). The V end was cut by 7 bases, the J end by 3 bases, with 4 bases between. There are 10 residues in the CDR3. Variable domain in full (rest from reference TRBV7-9 and TRBJ2-7): DTGVSQNPRHKITKRGQNVTFRCDPISEHNRLYWYRQTLGQGPEFLTYFQNEAQLEKSRLLSDRFSAERPKGSFSTLEIQRTEQGDSAMYLCASISYEQYFGPGTRLTVT.

The V gene is TRBV12-3 or TRBV12-4, the J gene TRBJ1-1; D unclear. Trimming removed 4 bases from V and 1 base from J, with 10 bases in between. This CDR3 comprises 14 residues. The CDR3: CASSWAGRNTEAFF. The CDR3, as DNA: TGTGCCAGCAGTTGGGCCGGGAGGAACACTGAAGCTTTCTTT.

V is TRBV12-3 or TRBV12-4 and J is TRBJ2-5, with D uncertain. V was pared by 3 bases and J by 0 bases, with 11 bases between. The CDR3 runs 15 residues. The DNA of the CDR3 is TGTGCCAGCAGTTTCGGCAGAGCGTACCAAGAGACCCAGTACTTC. It specifies CASSFGRAYQETQYF.

This clonotype was detected only a few times. The chain uses TRBV7-2 and TRBJ1-5; no firm D call. V lost 7 bases to trimming and J lost 7 bases, with 14 bases between them. The CDR3 sequence is 13 residues long. Germline CDR1 reads SGHTA; CDR2 reads FQGNSA. Here the CDR3 reads CASKLEAGQPQHF. DNA for the CDR3: TGTGCCAGCAAATTAGAGGCGGGCCAGCCCCAGCATTTT.

The gene calls are TRBV7-9 and TRBJ1-4; no firm D call. There are 16 residues in the CDR3. V dropped 0 bases and J dropped 5 bases, with 13 bases sitting between them. CDR1 and CDR2 from the germline V gene are SEHNR and FQNEAQ (reference sequence). For the CDR3, the DNA is TGTGCCAGCAGCTTAGCGTACGGGTCGGAAAATGAAAAACTGTTTTTT. It yields the protein CASSLAYGSENEKLFF.

This clonotype has just a few counts. The chain recombines TRBV29-1 with TRBJ1-2, with D perhaps TRBD1 (5 bases). The V end lost 1 base, the J end lost 5 bases, and 14 bases lay between the germline ends. The CDR3 sequence is 14 residues long. CDR1 is SQVTM, CDR2 ANQGSEA, per germline. CDR3 protein: CSVEGREEGYGYTF. In DNA form, the CDR3 reads TGCAGCGTTGAAGGCCGGGAGGAGGGGTATGGCTACACCTTC.